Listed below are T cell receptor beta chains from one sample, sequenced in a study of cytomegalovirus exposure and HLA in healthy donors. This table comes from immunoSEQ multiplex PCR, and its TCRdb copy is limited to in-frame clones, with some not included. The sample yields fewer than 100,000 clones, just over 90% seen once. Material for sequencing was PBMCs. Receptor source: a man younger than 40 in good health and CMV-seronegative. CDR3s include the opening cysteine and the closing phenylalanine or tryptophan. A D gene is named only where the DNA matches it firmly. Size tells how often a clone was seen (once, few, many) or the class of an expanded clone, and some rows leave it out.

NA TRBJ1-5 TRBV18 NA TGTGCCAGCTCCGAAAGTCCAGGCGGGTCGGGTCAGCCCCAGCATTTT CASSESPGGSGQPQHF
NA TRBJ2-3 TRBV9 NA TGTGCCAGCAGCGTGGGGGCGCGGAGTACAGATACGCAGTATTTT CASSVGARSTDTQYF
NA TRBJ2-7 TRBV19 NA TGTGCCAGTAGTGTTCCCCTCGCCGGGGTAGCCGAGCAGTACTTC CASSVPLAGVAEQYF
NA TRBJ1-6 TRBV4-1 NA TGCGCCAGCAGCCAAGATGGTAGGAGCTATAATTCACCCCTCCACTTT CASSQDGRSYNSPLHF
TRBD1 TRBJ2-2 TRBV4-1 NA TGCGCCAGCAGCCCGCAGGACAGGGGGTTCGTGGAGCTGTTTTTT CASSPQDRGFVELFF
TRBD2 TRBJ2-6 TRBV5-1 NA TGCGCCAGCAGCTTGGGGACTAGCTCTGGGGCCAACGTCCTGACTTTC CASSLGTSSGANVLTF
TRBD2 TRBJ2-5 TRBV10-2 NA TGCGCCAGCAGTGCGGCGGGGGGGTTTGAGACCCAGTACTTC CASSAAGGFETQYF
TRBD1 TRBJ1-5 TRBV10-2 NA TGCGCCAGCAGTCTGGACAGGGCTCAGCCCCAGCATTTT CASSLDRAQPQHF
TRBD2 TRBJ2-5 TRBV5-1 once TGCGCCAGCAGCTTGGGCCGGGGGGGGCAAGAGACCCAGTACTTC CASSLGRGGQETQYF
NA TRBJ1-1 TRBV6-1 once TGTGCCAGCATCCTCCCGGGTCGGGGAGCTTTCTTT CASILPGRGAFF
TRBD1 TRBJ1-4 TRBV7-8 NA TGTGCCAGCAGCACCAGGGACAGGGGGCCTGAAAAACTGTTTTTT CASSTRDRGPEKLFF
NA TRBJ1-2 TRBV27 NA TGTGCCAGCAGAGAAGGACAGTTATATGGCTACACCTTC CASREGQLYGYTF
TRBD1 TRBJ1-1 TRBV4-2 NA TGTGCCAGCAGCCAAGAGGGACAGGGGAACACTGAAGCTTTCTTT CASSQEGQGNTEAFF
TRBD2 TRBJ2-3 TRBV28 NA TGTGCCAGCAGTTCGAGGACTAGCGGGAGAACAGATACGCAGTATTTT CASSSRTSGRTDTQYF
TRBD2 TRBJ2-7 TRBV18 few TGTGCCAGCTCACCATCGGGGACTAGCGTTCTCTACGAGCAGTACTTC CASSPSGTSVLYEQYF
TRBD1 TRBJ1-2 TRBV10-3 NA TGTGCCATCAGTGCCCTGGGACAGACGAGCTATGGCTACACCTTC CAISALGQTSYGYTF
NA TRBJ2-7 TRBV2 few TGTGCCAGCCGTAAGGGCCCGGAGGAGTACGAGCAGTACTTC CASRKGPEEYEQYF
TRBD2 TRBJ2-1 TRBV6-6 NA TGTGCCAGCGAGGAGCGGACTAGAGCCAATGAGCAGTTCTTC CASEERTRANEQFF
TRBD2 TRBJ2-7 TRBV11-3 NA TGTGCCAGCAGCTTGGGCGGGAGTAACGAGCAGTACTTC CASSLGGSNEQYF
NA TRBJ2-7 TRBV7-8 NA TGTGCCAGCAGCTTCCCCCCTACCTACGAGCAGTACTTC CASSFPPTYEQYF
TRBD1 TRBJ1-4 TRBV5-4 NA TGTGCCAGCAGCTCATGGACAGGGGTTGAGGAAAAACTGTTTTTT CASSSWTGVEEKLFF
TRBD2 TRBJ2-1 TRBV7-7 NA TGTGCTAGCAGCCTTAGCGGGAGTAGTAATGAGCAGTTCTTC CASSLSGSSNEQFF
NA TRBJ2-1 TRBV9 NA TGTGCCAGCAGTTTTACTAGCTCCTACAATGAGCAGTTCTTC CASSFTSSYNEQFF
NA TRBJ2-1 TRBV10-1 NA TGCGCCAGCAGTGAGTCCCCTACCCCCGAGCAGTTCTTC CASSESPTPEQFF
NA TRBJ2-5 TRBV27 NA TGTGCCAGCAGGCCCCGCAGACAAGAGACCCAGTACTTC CASRPRRQETQYF
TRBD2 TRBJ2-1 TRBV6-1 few TGTGCCAGCAGTGAAGGGGCGGGGGGATACAATGAGCAGTTCTTC CASSEGAGGYNEQFF
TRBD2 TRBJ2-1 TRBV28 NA TGTGCCAGCAGGCTCCGGGGGGGCGTAAATGAGCAGTTCTTC CASRLRGGVNEQFF
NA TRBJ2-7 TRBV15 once TGTGCCACCAGCAGAGAGACAGGACCAGACTACGAGCAGTACTTC CATSRETGPDYEQYF
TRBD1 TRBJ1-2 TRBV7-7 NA TGTGCTAGCAGCTTAGTAGGACGGGACAGCTATGGCTACACCTTC CASSLVGRDSYGYTF
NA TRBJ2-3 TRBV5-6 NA TGTGCCAGCAGCTTTGGACTATCAAACGAGAATACGCAGTATTTT CASSFGLSNENTQYF
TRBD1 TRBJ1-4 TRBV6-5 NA TGTGCCAGTTCTCTAACAGGGGCAGGAAAACTGTTTTTT CASSLTGAGKLFF
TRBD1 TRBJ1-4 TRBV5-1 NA TGCGCCAGCGGTTGGACAGGTGGACCTGCAACTAATGAAAAACTGTTTTTT CASGWTGGPATNEKLFF
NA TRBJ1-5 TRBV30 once TGTGCCTGGAGTGAATACAGAAATCAGCCCCAGCATTTT CAWSEYRNQPQHF
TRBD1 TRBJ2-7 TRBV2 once TGTGCCAGCAGTGCGAACACAGGGGTCATGTACGAGCAGTACTTC CASSANTGVMYEQYF
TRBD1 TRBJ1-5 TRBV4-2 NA TGTGCCAGCAGCCAAGTGCATAGGACCGGGACAGGAGATTATAGCAATCAGCCCCAGCATTTT CASSQVHRTGTGDYSNQPQHF
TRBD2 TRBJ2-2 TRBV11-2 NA TGTGCCAGCAGCTTAGTGGCTAGCGGGGTTCACGGGGAGCTGTTTTTT CASSLVASGVHGELFF
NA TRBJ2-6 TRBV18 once TGTGCCAGCTCACCACCGGCCGGGGCCAACGTCCTGACTTTC CASSPPAGANVLTF
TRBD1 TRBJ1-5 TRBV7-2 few TGTGCCAGCAGCTTAGCGGCGACAGGGGTCCAGCATTTT CASSLAATGVQHF
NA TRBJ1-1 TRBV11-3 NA TGTGCCAGCAGCTTAGATGGAGGTCTGAACACTGAAGCTTTCTTT CASSLDGGLNTEAFF
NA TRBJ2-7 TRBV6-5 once TGTGCCAGCAGTTACTCGAGAGGGGGATTAGGCGAGCAGTACTTC CASSYSRGGLGEQYF
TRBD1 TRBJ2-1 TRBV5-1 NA TGCGCCAGCAGCGACGGACAGGGATTCGCCCTTGAGCAGTTCTTC CASSDGQGFALEQFF
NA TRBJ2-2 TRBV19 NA TGTGCCATCACTAGGACGGCTAACACCGGGGAGCTGTTTTTT CAITRTANTGELFF
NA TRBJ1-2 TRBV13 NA TGTGCCAGCAGCTGGAGGGGTAACATCCATGGCTACACCTTC CASSWRGNIHGYTF
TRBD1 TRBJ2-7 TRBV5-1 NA TGCGCCAGCAGCTTCTATAAACAGGGGGCCCCCTACTACGAGCAGTACTTC CASSFYKQGAPYYEQYF
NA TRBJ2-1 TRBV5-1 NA TGCGCCAGCAGCTTGAGCGCAGTAATACTAGGTGAGCAGTTCTTC CASSLSAVILGEQFF
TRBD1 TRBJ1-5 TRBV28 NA TGTGCCAGCAGCCCTAAATGGAAGGGACAGGGGGCAGGTTGGAGCAATCAGCCCCAGCATTTT CASSPKWKGQGAGWSNQPQHF
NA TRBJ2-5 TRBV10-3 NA TGTGCCATCAGGCCCGACAGGTACCAAGAGACCCAGTACTTC CAIRPDRYQETQYF
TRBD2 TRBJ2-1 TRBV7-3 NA TGTGCCAGCAGCCGGGGGCTAGCGGGGAACAATGAGCAGTTCTTC CASSRGLAGNNEQFF
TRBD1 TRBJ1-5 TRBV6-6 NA TGTGCCAGCAGTCCCGGACAGGGTAATTTTCAGCCCCAGCATTTT CASSPGQGNFQPQHF
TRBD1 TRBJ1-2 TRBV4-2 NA TGTGCCAGCAGCCAAGAAGCGACAGGGGGTGGCTATGGCTACACCTTC CASSQEATGGGYGYTF
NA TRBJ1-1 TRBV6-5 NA TGTGCCAGCAGCCGCGTTAGAGACACTGAAGCTTTCTTT CASSRVRDTEAFF
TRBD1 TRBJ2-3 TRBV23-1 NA TGCGCCAGCAGTCACCCTAACCGGACAGGGAGCACAGATACGCAGTATTTT CASSHPNRTGSTDTQYF
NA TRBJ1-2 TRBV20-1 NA TGCAGTGCTACCGAGGCGGGTGGCTACACCTTC CSATEAGGYTF
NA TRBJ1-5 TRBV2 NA TGTGCCAGCATTGCCAGTAGCAATCAGCCCCAGCATTTT CASIASSNQPQHF
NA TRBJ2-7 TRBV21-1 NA TGTGCCAGCAGCAAAGCGCTTTCGGCGGGGGATTACGAGCAGTACTTC CASSKALSAGDYEQYF
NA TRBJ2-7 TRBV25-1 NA TGTGCCAGCAGGCCCACAGGGAGCCCCTCCTACGAGCAGTACTTC CASRPTGSPSYEQYF
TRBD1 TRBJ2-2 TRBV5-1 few TGCGCCAGCAGCCCCCCAGGGGGCCAGCACGGGGAGCTGTTTTTT CASSPPGGQHGELFF
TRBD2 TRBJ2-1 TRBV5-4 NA TGTGCCAGCAGCATAGAGGGACTAGCCAATGAGCAGTTCTTC CASSIEGLANEQFF
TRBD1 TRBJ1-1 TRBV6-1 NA TGTGCCAGCAGTGCGGGACAGCGATATATGGAAGCTTTCTTT CASSAGQRYMEAFF
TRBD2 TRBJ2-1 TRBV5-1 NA TGCGCCAGCAGCTTGAACGGGAGGGTCTTGGATGAGCAGTTCTTC CASSLNGRVLDEQFF